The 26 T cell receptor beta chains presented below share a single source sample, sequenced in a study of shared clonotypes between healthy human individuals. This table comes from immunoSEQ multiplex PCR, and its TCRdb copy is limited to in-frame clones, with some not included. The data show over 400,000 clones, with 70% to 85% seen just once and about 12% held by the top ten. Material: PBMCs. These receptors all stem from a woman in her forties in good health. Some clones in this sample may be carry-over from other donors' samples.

The CDR3 spells CSVADISNTGELFF. CDR3 DNA sequence: TGCAGCGTTGCGGACATTTCGAACACCGGGGAGCTGTTTTTT. This chain links TRBV29-1 with TRBJ2-2, with D perhaps matching TRBD1 (5 bases). This CDR3 is built from 14 residues. Trimming cost V 4 bases and J 0 bases, with 9 bases left between them. The germline V gene encodes CDR1 SQVTM and CDR2 ANQGSEA.

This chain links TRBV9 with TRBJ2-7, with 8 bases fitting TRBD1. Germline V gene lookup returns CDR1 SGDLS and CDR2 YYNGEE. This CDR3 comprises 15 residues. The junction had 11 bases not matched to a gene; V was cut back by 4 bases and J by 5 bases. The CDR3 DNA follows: TGTGCCAGCAGCAAAGGGGGACAGGCTAACCACGAGCAGTACTTC. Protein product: CASSKGGQANHEQYF.

CDR3 nucleotides: TGTGCCAGCTCACCCCCTGCTGGGGCCAACGTCCTGACTTTC. This sequence encodes CASSPPAGANVLTF. The chain joins TRBV18 to TRBJ2-6; no reliable D call. Germline V CDR1 and CDR2: KGHSH, LQKENI. This CDR3 is built from 14 residues. V was trimmed by 3 bases and J by 2 bases, leaving 5 bases between them.

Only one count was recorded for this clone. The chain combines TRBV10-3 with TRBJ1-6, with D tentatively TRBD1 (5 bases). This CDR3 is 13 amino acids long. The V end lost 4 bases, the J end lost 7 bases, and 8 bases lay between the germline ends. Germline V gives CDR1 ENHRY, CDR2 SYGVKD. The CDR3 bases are TGTGCCATCAGTGGGGGGACGAATTCACCCCTCCACTTT. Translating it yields CAISGGTNSPLHF.

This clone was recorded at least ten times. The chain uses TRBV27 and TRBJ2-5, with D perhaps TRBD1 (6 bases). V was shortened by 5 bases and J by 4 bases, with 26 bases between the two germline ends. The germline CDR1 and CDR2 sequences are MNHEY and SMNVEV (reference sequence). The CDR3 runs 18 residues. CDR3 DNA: TGTGCCAGCAGTCGAACTAAGACTCCAGGGACACCGGGAGAGACCCAGTACTTC. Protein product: CASSRTKTPGTPGETQYF.

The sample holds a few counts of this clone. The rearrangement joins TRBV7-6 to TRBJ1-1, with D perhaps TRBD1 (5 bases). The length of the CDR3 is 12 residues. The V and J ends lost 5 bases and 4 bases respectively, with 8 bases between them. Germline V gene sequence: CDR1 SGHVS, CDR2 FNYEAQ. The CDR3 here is CASSQGGTEAFF. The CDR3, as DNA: TGTGCCAGCAGCCAGGGCGGCACTGAAGCTTTCTTT.

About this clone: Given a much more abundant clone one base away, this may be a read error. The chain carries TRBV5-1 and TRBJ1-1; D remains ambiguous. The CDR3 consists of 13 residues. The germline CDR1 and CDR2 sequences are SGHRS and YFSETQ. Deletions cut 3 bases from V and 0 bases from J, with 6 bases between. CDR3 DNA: TGCGCCAGCAGCTCGGACGTGAACACTGAAGCTTTCTTT. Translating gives CASSSDVNTEAFF.

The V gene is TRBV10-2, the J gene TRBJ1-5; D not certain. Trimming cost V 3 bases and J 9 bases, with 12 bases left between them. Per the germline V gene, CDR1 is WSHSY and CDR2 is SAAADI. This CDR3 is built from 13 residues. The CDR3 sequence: CASSESVQSPQHF. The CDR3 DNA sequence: TGCGCCAGCAGTGAATCCGTCCAATCGCCCCAGCATTTT.

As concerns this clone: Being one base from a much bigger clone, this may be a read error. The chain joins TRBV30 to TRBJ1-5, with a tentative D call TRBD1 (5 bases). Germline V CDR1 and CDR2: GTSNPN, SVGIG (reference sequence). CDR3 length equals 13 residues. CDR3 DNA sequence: TGTGCCCGGAGTGGGACGGGGAATCAGCCCCAGCATTTT. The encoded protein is CARSGTGNQPQHF.

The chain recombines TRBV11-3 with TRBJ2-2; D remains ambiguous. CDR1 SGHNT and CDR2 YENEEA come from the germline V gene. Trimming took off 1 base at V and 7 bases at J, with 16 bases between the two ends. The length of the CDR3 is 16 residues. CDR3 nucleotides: TGTGCCAGCAGCTTAGGAGGTTGGGGTGCCGGCGGGGAGCTGTTTTTT. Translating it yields CASSLGGWGAGGELFF.

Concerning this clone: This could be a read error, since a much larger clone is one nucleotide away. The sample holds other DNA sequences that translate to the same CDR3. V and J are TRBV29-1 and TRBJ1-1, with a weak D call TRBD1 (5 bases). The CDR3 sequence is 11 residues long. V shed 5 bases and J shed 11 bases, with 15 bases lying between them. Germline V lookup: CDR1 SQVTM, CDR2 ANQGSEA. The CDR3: CSVWDGGLAFF. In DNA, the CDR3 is TGCAGCGTTTGGGACGGAGGACTGGCTTTCTTT.

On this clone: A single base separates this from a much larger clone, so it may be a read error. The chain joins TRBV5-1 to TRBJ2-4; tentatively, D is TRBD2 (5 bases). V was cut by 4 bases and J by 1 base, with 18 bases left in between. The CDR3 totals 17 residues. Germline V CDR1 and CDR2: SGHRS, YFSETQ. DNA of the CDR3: TGCGCCAGCAGCCGGCTCATTAGTGTAGCGGCCAAAAACATTCAGTACTTC. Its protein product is CASSRLISVAAKNIQYF.

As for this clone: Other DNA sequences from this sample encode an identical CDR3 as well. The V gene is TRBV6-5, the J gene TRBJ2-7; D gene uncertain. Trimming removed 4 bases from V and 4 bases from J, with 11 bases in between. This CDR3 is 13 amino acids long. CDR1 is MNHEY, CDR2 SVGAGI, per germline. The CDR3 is CASSSSTQYEQYF. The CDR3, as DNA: TGTGCCAGCAGTTCCTCCACACAGTACGAGCAGTACTTC.

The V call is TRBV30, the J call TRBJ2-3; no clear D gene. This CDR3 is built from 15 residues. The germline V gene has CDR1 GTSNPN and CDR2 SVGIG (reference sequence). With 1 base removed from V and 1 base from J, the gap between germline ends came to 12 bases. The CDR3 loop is CAWSGRKFRTDTQYF. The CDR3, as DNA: TGTGCCTGGAGTGGGAGAAAATTCCGCACAGATACGCAGTATTTT.

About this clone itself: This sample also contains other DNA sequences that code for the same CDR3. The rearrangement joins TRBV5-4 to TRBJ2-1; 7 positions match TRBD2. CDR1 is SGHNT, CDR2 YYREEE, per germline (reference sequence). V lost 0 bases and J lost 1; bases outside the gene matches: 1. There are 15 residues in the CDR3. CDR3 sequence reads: CASSLVGGSYNEQFF. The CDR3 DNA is TGTGCCAGCAGCTTGGTGGGAGGGTCCTACAATGAGCAGTTCTTC.

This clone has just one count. CDR3 sequence reads: CAWSVRVLLSYNEQFF. The CDR3 nucleotides are TGTGCCTGGAGTGTACGGGTATTGCTTTCCTACAATGAGCAGTTCTTC. V and J are TRBV30 and TRBJ2-1; D uncertain. Germline loops: CDR1 GTSNPN, CDR2 SVGIG (reference sequence). The CDR3 spans 16 residues. Trimming removed 0 bases from V and 1 base from J, with 13 bases in between.

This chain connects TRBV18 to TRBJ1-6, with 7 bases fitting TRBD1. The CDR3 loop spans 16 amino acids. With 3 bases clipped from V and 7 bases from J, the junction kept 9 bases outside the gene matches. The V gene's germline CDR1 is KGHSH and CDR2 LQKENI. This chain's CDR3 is CASSPGQDPGNSPLHF. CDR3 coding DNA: TGTGCCAGCTCACCTGGACAGGACCCTGGGAATTCACCCCTCCACTTT.

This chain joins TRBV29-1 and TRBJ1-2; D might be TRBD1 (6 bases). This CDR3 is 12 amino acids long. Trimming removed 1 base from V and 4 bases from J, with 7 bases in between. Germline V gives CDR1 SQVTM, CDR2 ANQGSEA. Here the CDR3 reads CSVEGTAYGYTF. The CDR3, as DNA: TGCAGCGTTGAAGGGACAGCCTATGGCTACACCTTC.

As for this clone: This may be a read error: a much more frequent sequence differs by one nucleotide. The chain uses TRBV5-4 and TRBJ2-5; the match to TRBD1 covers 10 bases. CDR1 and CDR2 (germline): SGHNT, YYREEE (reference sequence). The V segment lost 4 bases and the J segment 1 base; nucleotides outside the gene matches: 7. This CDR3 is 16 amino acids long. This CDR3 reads CASSRGQGGTQETQYF. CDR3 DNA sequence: TGTGCCAGCAGCAGAGGACAGGGGGGAACCCAAGAGACCCAGTACTTC.

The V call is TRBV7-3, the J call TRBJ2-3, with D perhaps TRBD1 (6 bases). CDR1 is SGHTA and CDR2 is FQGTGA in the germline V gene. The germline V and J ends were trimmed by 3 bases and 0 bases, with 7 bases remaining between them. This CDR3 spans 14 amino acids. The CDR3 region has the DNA TGTGCCAGCAGCTTGGGACAAAGCACAGATACGCAGTATTTT. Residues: CASSLGQSTDTQYF.

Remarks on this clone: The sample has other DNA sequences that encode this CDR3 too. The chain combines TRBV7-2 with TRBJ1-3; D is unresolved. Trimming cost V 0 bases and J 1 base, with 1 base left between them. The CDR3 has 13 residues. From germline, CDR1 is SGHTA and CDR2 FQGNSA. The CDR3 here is CASSLASGNTIYF. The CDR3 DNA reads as TGTGCCAGCAGCTTAGCATCTGGAAACACCATATATTTT.

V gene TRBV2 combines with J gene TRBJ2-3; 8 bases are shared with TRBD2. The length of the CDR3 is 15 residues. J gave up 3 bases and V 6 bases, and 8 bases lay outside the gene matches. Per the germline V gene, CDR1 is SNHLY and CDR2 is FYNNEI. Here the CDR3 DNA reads TGTGCCAGCAGCCGGGGACTAGAAGGGACAGATACGCAGTATTTT. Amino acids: CASSRGLEGTDTQYF.

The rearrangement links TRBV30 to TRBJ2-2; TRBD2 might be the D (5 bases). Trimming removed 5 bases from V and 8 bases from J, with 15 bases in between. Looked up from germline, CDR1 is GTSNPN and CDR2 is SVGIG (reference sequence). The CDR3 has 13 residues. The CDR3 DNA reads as TGTGCCTGGGATCGACTGAGGGTGGGGGAGCTGTTTTTT. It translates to CAWDRLRVGELFF.

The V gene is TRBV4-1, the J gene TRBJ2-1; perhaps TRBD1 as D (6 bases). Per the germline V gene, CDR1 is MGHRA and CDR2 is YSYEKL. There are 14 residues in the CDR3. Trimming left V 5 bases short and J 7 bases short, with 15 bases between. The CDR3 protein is CASSKGQGSNEQFF. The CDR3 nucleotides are TGCGCCAGCAGCAAGGGCCAGGGGTCGAATGAGCAGTTCTTC.

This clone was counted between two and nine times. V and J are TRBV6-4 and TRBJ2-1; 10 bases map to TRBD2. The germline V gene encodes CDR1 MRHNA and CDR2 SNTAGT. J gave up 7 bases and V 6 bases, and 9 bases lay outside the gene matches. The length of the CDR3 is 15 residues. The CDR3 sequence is CASSPESSGGNEQFF. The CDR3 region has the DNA TGTGCCAGCAGCCCGGAGAGTAGCGGGGGGAATGAGCAGTTCTTC.

The CDR3 DNA reads TGTGCCACCAGCAGCCTATTCGGGGGGATTGGCGCTGAAGCTTTCTTT. Protein: CATSSLFGGIGAEAFF. This sequence joins TRBV15 and TRBJ1-1; maybe TRBD1 (5 bases). The CDR3 is 16 amino acids. V was clipped by 3 bases and J by 6 bases, with 20 bases between them. Germline V CDR1 and CDR2: LNHNV, YYDKDF (reference sequence).